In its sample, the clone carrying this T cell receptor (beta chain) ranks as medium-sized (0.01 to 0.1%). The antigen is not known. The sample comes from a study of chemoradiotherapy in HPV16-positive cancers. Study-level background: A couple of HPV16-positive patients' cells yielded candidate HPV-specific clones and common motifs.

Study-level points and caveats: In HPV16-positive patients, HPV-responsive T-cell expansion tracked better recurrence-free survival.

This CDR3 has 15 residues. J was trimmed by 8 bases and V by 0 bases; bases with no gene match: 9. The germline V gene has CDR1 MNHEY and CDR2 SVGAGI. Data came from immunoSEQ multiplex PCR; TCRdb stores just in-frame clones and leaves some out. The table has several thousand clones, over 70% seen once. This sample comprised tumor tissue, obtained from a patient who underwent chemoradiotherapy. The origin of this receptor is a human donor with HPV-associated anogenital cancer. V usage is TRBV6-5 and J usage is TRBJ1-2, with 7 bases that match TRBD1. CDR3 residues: CASSYSITTGDGYTF. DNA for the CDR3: TGTGCCAGCAGTTACTCGATAACAACAGGGGACGGCTACACCTTC.